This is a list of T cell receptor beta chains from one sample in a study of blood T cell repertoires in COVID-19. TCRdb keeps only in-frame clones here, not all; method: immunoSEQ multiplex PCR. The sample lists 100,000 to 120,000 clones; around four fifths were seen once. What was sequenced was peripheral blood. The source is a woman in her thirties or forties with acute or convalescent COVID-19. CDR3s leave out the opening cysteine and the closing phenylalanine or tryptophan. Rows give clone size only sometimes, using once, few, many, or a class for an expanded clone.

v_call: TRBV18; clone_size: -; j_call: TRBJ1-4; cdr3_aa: ASSPSGQGVEKLF
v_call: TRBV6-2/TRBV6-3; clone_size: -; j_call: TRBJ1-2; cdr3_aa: ASSNRGYGYT
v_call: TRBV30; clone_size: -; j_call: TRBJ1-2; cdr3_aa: AWSVPDRRYT
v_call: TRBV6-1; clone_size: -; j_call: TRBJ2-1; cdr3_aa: ASSEDMRGRF
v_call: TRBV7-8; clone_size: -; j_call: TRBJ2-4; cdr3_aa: ASSQTIGVAKNIQY
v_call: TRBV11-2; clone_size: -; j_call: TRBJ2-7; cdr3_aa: ASSLMQGAYEQY
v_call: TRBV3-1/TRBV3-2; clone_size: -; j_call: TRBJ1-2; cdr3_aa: ASSQDTGGPGYT
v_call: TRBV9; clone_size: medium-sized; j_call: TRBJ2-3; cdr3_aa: ASSVEALNTDTQY
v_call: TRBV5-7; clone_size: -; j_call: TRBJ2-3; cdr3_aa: ASRRTPRDVADTQY
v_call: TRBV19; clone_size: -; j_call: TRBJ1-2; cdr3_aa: AGRARDGPFYGYT
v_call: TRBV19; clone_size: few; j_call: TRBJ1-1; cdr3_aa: ASSIGLGTGKNTEAF
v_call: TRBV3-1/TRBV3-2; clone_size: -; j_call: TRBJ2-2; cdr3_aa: ASSQPLWGLATTGELF
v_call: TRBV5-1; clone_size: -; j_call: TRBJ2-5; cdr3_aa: ASSGAGLTIETQY
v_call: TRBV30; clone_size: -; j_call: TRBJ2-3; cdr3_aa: AWSNVGTDTQY
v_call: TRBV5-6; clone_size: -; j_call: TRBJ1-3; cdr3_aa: ASSLAAQRVSGNTIY
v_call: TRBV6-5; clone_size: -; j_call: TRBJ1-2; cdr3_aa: ASSWTGLYGYT
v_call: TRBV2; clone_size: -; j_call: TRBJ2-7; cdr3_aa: ASSARTGVNEQY
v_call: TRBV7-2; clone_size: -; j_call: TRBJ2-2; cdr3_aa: ASSSTSGGSSGELF
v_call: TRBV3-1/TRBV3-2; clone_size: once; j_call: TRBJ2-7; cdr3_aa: ASSQNLAGTEQY
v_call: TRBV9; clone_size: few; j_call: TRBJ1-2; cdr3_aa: ASSGDSTRYGYT
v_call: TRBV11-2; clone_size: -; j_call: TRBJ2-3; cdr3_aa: ASSSRTSTDTQY
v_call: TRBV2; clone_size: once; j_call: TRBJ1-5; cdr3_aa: ASSDHRGRDGQPQH
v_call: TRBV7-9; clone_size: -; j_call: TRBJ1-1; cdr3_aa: ASSRGQRNTEAF
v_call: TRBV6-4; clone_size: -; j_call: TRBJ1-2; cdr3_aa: ASSPGGNYGYT
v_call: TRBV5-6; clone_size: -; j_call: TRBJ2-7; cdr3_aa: ASSLGQGSYEQY
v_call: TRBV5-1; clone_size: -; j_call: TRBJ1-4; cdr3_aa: ASSLAGDRGHEKLF
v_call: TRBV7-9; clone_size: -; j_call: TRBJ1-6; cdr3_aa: ASDRGVSPLH
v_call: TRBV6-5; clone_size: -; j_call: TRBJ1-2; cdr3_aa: ASSYTGDYGYT
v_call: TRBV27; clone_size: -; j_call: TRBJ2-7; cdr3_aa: ASSPPFRVYEQY
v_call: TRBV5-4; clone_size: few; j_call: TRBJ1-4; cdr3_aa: ASSLGAANEKLF
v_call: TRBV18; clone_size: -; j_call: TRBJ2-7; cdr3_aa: ASSSGTAAFGEQY
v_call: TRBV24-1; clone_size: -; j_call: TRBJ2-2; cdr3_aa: ASGGSDTGELF
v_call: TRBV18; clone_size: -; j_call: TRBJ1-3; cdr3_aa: ASSPQAGTSGNTIY
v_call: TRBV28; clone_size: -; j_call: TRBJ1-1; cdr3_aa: ASSAPGEFTEAF
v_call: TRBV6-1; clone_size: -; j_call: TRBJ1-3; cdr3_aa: ASSERSSGNTIY
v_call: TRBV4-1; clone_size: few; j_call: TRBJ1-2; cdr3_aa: ASSQPGTGFGHGYT
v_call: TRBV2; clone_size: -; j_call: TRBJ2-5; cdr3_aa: ASTMTSGGAGETQY
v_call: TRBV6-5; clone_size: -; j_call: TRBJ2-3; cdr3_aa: ASSGSTDTQY
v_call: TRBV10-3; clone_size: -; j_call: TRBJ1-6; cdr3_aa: AISESNYNSPLH
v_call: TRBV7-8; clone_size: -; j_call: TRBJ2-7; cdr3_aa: ASSPGTLYEQY
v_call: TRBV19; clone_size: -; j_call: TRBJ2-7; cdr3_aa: ASNTQGGGGYEQY
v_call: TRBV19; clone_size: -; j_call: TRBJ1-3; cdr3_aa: ASIDFSGNTIY
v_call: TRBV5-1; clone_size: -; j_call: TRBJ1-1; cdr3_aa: ASSLWTGPNTEAF
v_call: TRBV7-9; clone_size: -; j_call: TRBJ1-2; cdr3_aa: ASSDRGGNGYT
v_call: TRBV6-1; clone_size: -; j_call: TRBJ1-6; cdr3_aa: ASSETRARVSPLH
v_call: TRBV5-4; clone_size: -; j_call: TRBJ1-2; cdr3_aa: ASSLLAGTGGAGGYT
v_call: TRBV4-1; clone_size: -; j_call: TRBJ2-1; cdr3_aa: ASSFETRPPRDEQF
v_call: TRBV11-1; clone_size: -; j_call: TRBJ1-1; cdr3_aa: ASSLNVGGAEAF
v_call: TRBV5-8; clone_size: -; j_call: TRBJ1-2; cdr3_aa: ASSIYRGAGYT
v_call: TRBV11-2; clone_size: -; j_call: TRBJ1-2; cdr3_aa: ASSPERTVYGYT
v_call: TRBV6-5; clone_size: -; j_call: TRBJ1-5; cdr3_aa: ASSTQGNSNQPQH
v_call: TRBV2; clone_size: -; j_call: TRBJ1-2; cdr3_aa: ASSEGQGLGYGYT
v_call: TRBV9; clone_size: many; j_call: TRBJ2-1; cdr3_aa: ASSLDLGRGYEQF
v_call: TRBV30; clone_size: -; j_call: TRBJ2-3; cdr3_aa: AWLGAPSSTDTQY
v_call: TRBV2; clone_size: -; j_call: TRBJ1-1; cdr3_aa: ASLTARGTEAF
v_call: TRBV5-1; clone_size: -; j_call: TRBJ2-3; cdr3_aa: ASSTGLAGGADTQY
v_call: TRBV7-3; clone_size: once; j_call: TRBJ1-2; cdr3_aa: ASSLIPGLGYT